The 14 T cell receptor beta chains in this list originate from one sample, sequenced in a study of OX40 agonist ivuxolimab in advanced cancers. Using immunoSEQ multiplex PCR, the repertoire was profiled, and TCRdb retains in-frame clones only, with some absent. Among about 68,000 clones listed, roughly 83% were seen once. The specimen was CD4+ or CD8+ T cells sorted from blood, collected in a trial of the OX40 agonist ivuxolimab. These TCRs come from an adult with an advanced solid tumor such as melanoma, head and neck, liver or kidney cancer.

This chain connects TRBV19 to TRBJ2-3, with D possibly matching TRBD2 (6 bases). The CDR3 is 15 residues long. Germline V gene lookup returns CDR1 LNHDA and CDR2 SQIVND (reference sequence). V lost 2 bases and J 2 bases, leaving 11 bases between the germline ends. CDR3 in DNA: TGTGCCAGTAGTATACAACTAGCAGACACAGATACGCAGTATTTT. Amino acids: CASSIQLADTDTQYF.

The rearrangement joins TRBV6-5 to TRBJ2-2; a weak D match, TRBD2 (6 bases). Germline V lookup: CDR1 MNHEY, CDR2 SVGAGI. The CDR3 spans 14 residues. Trimming left V 6 bases short and J 7 bases short, with 15 bases between. This chain's CDR3 is CASSLRGFLGELFF. The CDR3 DNA sequence: TGTGCCAGCAGCCTGCGGGGATTCCTCGGGGAGCTGTTTTTT.

This chain links TRBV11-2 with TRBJ2-3; TRBD2 is a possible D gene (6 bases). V was pared by 5 bases and J by 6 bases, with 18 bases between. The CDR3 contains 15 residues. Germline V gene sequence: CDR1 SGHAT, CDR2 FQNNGV. CDR3 sequence reads: CASSLRDSSQDTQYF. The CDR3 DNA sequence: TGTGCCAGCAGCCTCCGGGACTCTTCACAGGATACGCAGTATTTT.

The chain uses TRBV14 and TRBJ2-2; 14 bases agree with TRBD2. From germline, CDR1 is SGHDN and CDR2 FVKESK. The CDR3 is 19 residues long. V lost 3 bases, J lost 3 bases, and 9 bases stayed unmatched. Here the CDR3 DNA reads TGTGCCAGCAGCCAGCAAACGGGACTAGCGGGGGACTACACCGGGGAGCTGTTTTTT. Protein product: CASSQQTGLAGDYTGELFF.

This clone was observed once. The chain is built from TRBV6-1 and TRBJ2-1, with TRBD2 as a possible D gene (5 bases). V was cut by 3 bases and J by 6 bases, with 9 bases left in between. CDR3 length: 13 amino acids. CDR1 is MNHNS and CDR2 is SASEGT in the germline V gene. The CDR3 sequence is CASSEGERNEQFF. As DNA, the CDR3 is TGTGCCAGCAGTGAGGGAGAACGCAATGAGCAGTTCTTC.

The chain employs TRBV6-5 and TRBJ1-1; maybe TRBD1 (6 bases). V was pared by 6 bases and J by 0 bases, with 14 bases between. CDR3 length equals 15 residues. CDR1 is MNHEY and CDR2 is SVGAGI in the germline V gene. The CDR3 DNA reads TGTGCCAGCAGGAGGGGGGCTGGGGTGAACACTGAAGCTTTCTTT. Translating it yields CASRRGAGVNTEAFF.

This clone was seen a handful of times. The chain couples TRBV7-6 to TRBJ2-2, with TRBD2 matching over 7 bases. J gave up 6 bases and V 4 bases, and 11 bases lay outside the gene matches. CDR3 size: 16 residues. Germline values: CDR1 SGHVS, CDR2 FNYEAQ. The CDR3 loop reads CASSSQMGGSAGELFF. The CDR3 region has the DNA TGTGCCAGCAGCTCTCAAATGGGAGGGTCGGCCGGGGAGCTGTTTTTT.

In nucleotides, the CDR3 is TGTGCCAGCAGCTTAGGACAAGACGAAGCTTTCTTT. Translating it yields CASSLGQDEAFF. The gene calls are TRBV7-9 and TRBJ1-1; D uncertain. CDR1 and CDR2 (germline): SEHNR, FQNEAQ (reference sequence). V lost 1 base and J 8 bases, leaving 8 bases between the germline ends. The CDR3 extends over 12 amino acids.

This chain joins TRBV4-2 and TRBJ2-7; no clear D gene. The germline V and J ends were trimmed by 0 bases and 4 bases, with 13 bases remaining between them. The CDR3 has 15 residues. Germline V CDR1 and CDR2: LGHNA, YNFKEQ. The CDR3 here is CASSQDGRRSYEQYF. CDR3 sequence (DNA): TGTGCCAGCAGCCAAGATGGACGTCGTTCATACGAGCAGTACTTC.

The sample holds many counts of this clone. The chain couples TRBV7-9 to TRBJ1-1; D remains unclear. CDR1 SEHNR and CDR2 FQNEAQ come from the germline V gene (reference sequence). The V gene lost 5 bases and the J gene lost 0 bases, with 4 bases spanning the gap. The CDR3 sequence is 12 residues long. Here the CDR3 DNA reads TGTGCCAGCAGCCCCATGAACACTGAAGCTTTCTTT. Translated, it gives CASSPMNTEAFF. Combining the CDR3 with reference TRBV7-9 and TRBJ1-1 gives the whole variable domain DTGVSQNPRHKITKRGQNVTFRCDPISEHNRLYWYRQTLGQGPEFLTYFQNEAQLEKSRLLSDRFSAERPKGSFSTLEIQRTEQGDSAMYLCASSPMNTEAFFGQGTRLTVV.

The chain has TRBV7-8 and TRBJ2-1, with D tentatively TRBD1 or TRBD2 (5 bases each). CDR1 is SGHVS and CDR2 is FQNEAQ in the germline V gene. The CDR3 runs to 14 residues. Between the trimmed V and J ends, which lost 3 bases and 8 bases, there was a span of 14 bases. The CDR3: CASSLLTGRDEQFF. Here the CDR3 DNA reads TGTGCCAGCAGCTTGTTGACGGGACGGGATGAGCAGTTCTTC.

This chain links TRBV4-3 with TRBJ2-1; D is perhaps TRBD1 or TRBD2 (6 bases each). Germline V gene lookup returns CDR1 LGHNA and CDR2 YSLEER. Trimming left V 4 bases short and J 5 bases short, with 36 bases between. This CDR3 has 22 amino acids. The CDR3 DNA reads TGCGCCAGCAGCCCCAAACCGGTCGTAGGAGGGTCAACAGGGTGGGAGGACAATGAGCAGTTCTTC. Its protein product is CASSPKPVVGGSTGWEDNEQFF.

The chain employs TRBV7-9 and TRBJ2-7, with TRBD2 matching over 12 bases. Germline values: CDR1 SEHNR, CDR2 FQNEAQ (reference sequence). The CDR3 has 17 amino acids. The V gene end was trimmed by 4 bases and the J gene end by 6 bases; junction bases not matched to a gene: 13. CDR3 nucleotide sequence: TGTGCCAGCAGCTCAATACCCGGACTAGCGGGATCACCCGAGCAGTACTTC. Amino acid sequence: CASSSIPGLAGSPEQYF.

The J gene is TRBJ1-1, the V gene TRBV5-1; D is ambiguous. This CDR3 has 15 residues. V gave up 4 bases and J gave up 0 bases, with 13 bases separating them. Germline V lookup: CDR1 SGHRS, CDR2 YFSETQ. For the CDR3, the DNA is TGCGCCAGCAGCATGGTCGCCCTTATGAACACTGAAGCTTTCTTT. Protein: CASSMVALMNTEAFF.